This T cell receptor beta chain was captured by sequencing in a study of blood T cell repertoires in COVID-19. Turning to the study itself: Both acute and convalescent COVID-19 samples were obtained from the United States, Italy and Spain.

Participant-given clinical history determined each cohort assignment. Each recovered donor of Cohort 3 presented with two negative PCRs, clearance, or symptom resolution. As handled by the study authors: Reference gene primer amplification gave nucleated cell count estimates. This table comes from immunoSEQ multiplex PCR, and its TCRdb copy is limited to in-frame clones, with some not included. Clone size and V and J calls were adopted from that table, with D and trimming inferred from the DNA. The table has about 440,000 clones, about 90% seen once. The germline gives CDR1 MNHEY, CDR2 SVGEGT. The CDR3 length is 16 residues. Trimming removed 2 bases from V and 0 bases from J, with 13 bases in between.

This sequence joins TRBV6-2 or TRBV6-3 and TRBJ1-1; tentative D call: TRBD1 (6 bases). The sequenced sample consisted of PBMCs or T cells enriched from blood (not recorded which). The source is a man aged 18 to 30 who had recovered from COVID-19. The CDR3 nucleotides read TGTGCCAGCAGTTACCTGACAGGCCCGATGAACACTGAAGCTTTCTTT. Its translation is CASSYLTGPMNTEAFF.